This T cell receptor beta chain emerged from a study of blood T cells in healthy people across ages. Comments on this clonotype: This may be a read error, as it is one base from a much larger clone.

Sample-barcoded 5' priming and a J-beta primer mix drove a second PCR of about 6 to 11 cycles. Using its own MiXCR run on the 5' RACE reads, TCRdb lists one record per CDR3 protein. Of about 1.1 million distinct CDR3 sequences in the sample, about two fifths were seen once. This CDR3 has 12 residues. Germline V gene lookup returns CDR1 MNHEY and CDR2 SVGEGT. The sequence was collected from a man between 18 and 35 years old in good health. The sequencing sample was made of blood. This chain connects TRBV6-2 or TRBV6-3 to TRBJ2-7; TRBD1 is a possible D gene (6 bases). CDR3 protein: CASRYSTGQRYF. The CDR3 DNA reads TGTGCCAGCAGGTACTCGACAGGACAGAGGTACTTC.